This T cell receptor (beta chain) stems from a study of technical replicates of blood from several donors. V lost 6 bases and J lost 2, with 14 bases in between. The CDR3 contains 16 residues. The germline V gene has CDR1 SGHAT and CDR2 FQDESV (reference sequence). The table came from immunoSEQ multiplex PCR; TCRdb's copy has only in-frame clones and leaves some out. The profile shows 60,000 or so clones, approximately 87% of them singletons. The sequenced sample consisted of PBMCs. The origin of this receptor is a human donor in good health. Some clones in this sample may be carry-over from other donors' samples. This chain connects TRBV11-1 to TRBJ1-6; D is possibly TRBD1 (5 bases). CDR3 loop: CASRISQGAYNSPLHF. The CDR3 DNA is TGTGCCAGCAGAATCTCCCAGGGTGCCTATAATTCACCCCTCCACTTT. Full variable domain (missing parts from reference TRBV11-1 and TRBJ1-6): EAEVAQSPRYKITEKSQAVAFWCDPISGHATLYWYRQILGQGPELLVQFQDESVVDDSQLPKDRFSAERLKGVDSTLKIQPAELGDSAMYLCASRISQGAYNSPLHFGNGTRLTVT.